This T cell receptor (beta chain) was sequenced during a study of control samples from healthy donors and cancer patients. Germline CDR1 reads MNHEY; CDR2 reads SMNVEV (reference sequence). The trim removed 4 bases at V and 8 bases at J, leaving 6 bases unmatched. The CDR3 is made up of 13 amino acids. The table came from immunoSEQ multiplex PCR; TCRdb's copy has only in-frame clones and leaves some out. Of just under 75,000 clones in the sample, more than 75% are singletons; the top ten hold 4%. Material: blood. This rearrangement joins TRBV27 to TRBJ1-2, with 8 nucleotides matching TRBD1. The sequence was obtained from a woman aged 45-65 years in good health. CDR3 nucleotides: TGTGCCAGCAGTTCCTCCGACAGGGGAGGCTACACCTTC. Translating gives CASSSSDRGGYTF.